The clone carrying this TCR beta chain was detected only once. Its antigen is currently unknown. A deep-level run was used for the assay. Method: immunoSEQ multiplex PCR; TCRdb's copy keeps in-frame clones and lacks some. The table shows under 2.5 million clones, with under 95% occurring only once. The CDR3 contains 15 residues. V shed 3 bases and J shed 0 bases, with 9 bases lying between them. Germline CDR1 reads SGHNT; CDR2 reads YYREEE (reference sequence). This sample was included in a study of shared clonotypes between healthy human individuals. Overall study results and limits: When compared with the clonotypes that were shared by all four sorted-subset donors, the non-shared clonotypes turned out to have lower generation probabilities. Only blood was sampled, and tissue TCR repertoires likely differ from blood ones. It was anticipated that sequencing depth would influence how many clonotypes donors shared.

The receptor was derived from a man between 18 and 29 years old in good health. Some clones in this sample may be carry-over from other donors' samples. This sequence joins TRBV5-4 and TRBJ1-4; a weak D match, TRBD1 (6 bases). Source material: naive CD4+ T cells from PBMCs. Subset specified: CD45RA+ positively selected. The CDR3 nucleotides read TGTGCCAGCAGCTCGAGGGGGGCAACTAATGAAAAACTGTTTTTT. It translates to CASSSRGATNEKLFF. Filled out from reference TRBV5-4 and TRBJ1-4, the complete variable domain reads ETGVTQSPTHLIKTRGQQVTLRCSSQSGHNTVSWYQQALGQGPQFIFQYYREEENGRGNFPPRFSGLQFPNYSSELNVNALELDDSALYLCASSSRGATNEKLFFGSGTQLSVL.